This TCR beta chain is from a study of T cell repertoires in cytomegalovirus infection. General study results and limits: Cumulative public TCR beta family frequency identified carriers of CMV plus the relevant HLA.

This clonotype was picked up a small number of times. Its matching antigen is unknown. In TCRdb, the reads were re-called with MiXCR into one record per CDR3 protein. The repertoire has tens of thousands of distinct CDR3 sequences, 20% to 30% of them found once; the top ten carry 50%. The CDR3 has 16 residues. The germline gives CDR1 MNHEY, CDR2 SVGAGI. V was pared by 8 bases and J by 0 bases, with 10 bases of the junction left unmatched. This chain links TRBV6-5 with TRBJ1-3; 7 nucleotides match TRBD1. The material sequenced was CD8+ T cells from cultured PBMCs, taken from culture after CMV antigen stimulation. The source of this sequence is a human donor in good health (CMV status not recorded). Some clones in this sample may be carry-over from other donors' samples. This chain's CDR3 is CASSRWDRFSGNTIYF. CDR3 DNA: TGTGCCAGCTCTCGATGGGACAGATTCTCTGGAAACACCATATATTTT.